This passage covers 6 T cell receptor beta chains from one sample sequenced in a study of T cells in Graves' hyperthyroidism and ophthalmopathy. Amplification of TCR beta CDR3 regions used RNA as the template. The TCR CDR3 first-round RT-PCR relied on the HTBI primer set. TCRdb processed the multiplex PCR reads anew with MiXCR; each CDR3 protein has one entry. The data show hundreds of thousands of distinct CDR3 sequences, with 18% seen just once and around 17% held by the top ten. Sequencing used blood. Every receptor here comes from a woman aged 45 to 65 with Graves' hyperthyroidism that later progressed to Graves' ophthalmopathy.

This sequence joins TRBV20-1 and TRBJ1-6; tentative D call: TRBD1 (6 bases). V lost 3 bases and J lost 7, with 22 bases in between. Germline lookup yields CDR1 DFQATT and CDR2 SNEGSKA (reference sequence). The CDR3 contains 17 residues. CDR3 sequence (DNA): TGCAGTGCTAGTAACCCGGCCTTACAGGGCTGGAATTCACCCCTCCACTTT. It yields the protein CSASNPALQGWNSPLHF.

This clonotype was observed a handful of times. The CDR3: CASSRPGDPGEKLFF. CDR3 bases: TGTGCCAGCAGTCGACCCGGGGACCCAGGGGAAAAACTGTTTTTT. The V and J genes are TRBV7-2 and TRBJ1-4, with a tentative D call TRBD1 (5 bases). V was cut by 6 bases and J by 8 bases, with 19 bases left in between. Germline V gives CDR1 SGHTA, CDR2 FQGNSA. The CDR3 consists of 15 residues.

There are a few counts of this clonotype. The chain employs TRBV5-6 and TRBJ1-2, with 8 bases matching TRBD1. Germline V gives CDR1 SGHDT, CDR2 YYEEEE. CDR3 length: 15 residues. After removal of 4 bases from V and 5 bases from J, the junction contained 10 bases not matched to a gene. The CDR3 sequence: CASSPTGGYGYGYTF. In DNA form, the CDR3 reads TGTGCCAGCAGCCCAACAGGGGGGTATGGGTATGGCTACACCTTC.

The chain has TRBV19 and TRBJ1-1, with D maybe TRBD1 (6 bases). V lost 2 bases to trimming and J lost 3 bases, with 13 bases between them. This CDR3 is 15 amino acids long. Germline values: CDR1 LNHDA, CDR2 SQIVND (reference sequence). CDR3 amino acids: CASSIWGRSYTEAFF. The CDR3 coding sequence is TGTGCCAGTAGTATATGGGGGCGATCTTACACTGAAGCTTTCTTT.

This clonotype showed up just a few times. J is TRBJ2-6 and V is TRBV28, with TRBD1 matching over 7 bases. The J segment lost 0 bases and the V segment lost 6 bases, leaving 17 bases of the junction unmatched. CDR1 is MDHEN, CDR2 SYDVKM, per germline. The CDR3 sequence is 20 residues long. The CDR3 DNA reads TGTGCCAGCAGACACCGTACGGGACAGCGAGCCTCCTCTGGGGCCAACGTCCTGACTTTC. It translates to CASRHRTGQRASSGANVLTF.

This clonotype was detected ten times or more. The chain recombines TRBV3-1 with TRBJ1-4; D not resolved. The V end was cut by 7 bases, the J end by 5 bases, with 11 bases between. CDR1 is LGHDT and CDR2 is YNNKEL in the germline V gene (reference sequence). The CDR3 spans 13 residues. The CDR3 spells CASNRVGNEKLFF. CDR3 sequence (DNA): TGTGCCAGCAACCGGGTCGGGAATGAAAAACTGTTTTTT.